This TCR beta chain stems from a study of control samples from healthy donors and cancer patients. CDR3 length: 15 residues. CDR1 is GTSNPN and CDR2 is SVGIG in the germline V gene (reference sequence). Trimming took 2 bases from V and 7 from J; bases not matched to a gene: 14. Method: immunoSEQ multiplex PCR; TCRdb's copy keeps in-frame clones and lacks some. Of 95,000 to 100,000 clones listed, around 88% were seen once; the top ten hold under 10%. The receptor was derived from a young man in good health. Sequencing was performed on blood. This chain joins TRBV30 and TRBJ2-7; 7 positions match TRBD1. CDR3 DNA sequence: TGTGCCTGGAGTCGAGGGACAGTTACCGCTGGGGAGCAGTACTTC. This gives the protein CAWSRGTVTAGEQYF.